The next 12 T cell receptor beta chains were all read from a single sample in a study of blood T cells in healthy people across ages. Using a J-beta primer mix together with a sample-barcoded 5' primer, a second PCR was run for about 6 to 12 cycles. MiXCR was run by TCRdb on the 5' RACE reads, yielding one entry per CDR3 protein. The data hold 800,000 to 1,300,000 distinct CDR3 sequences, with under 30% observed a single time. These data were also filed under a second study, of T cells of mothers and their children.

The sequencing sample was made of blood. These receptors originate from a girl aged 2 to 9 in good health.

V usage is TRBV27 and J usage is TRBJ2-2, with 9 bases matching TRBD1. CDR3 length: 15 residues. The junction had 6 bases not matched to a gene; V was cut back by 4 bases and J by 6 bases. Germline-derived CDR1 and CDR2 are MNHEY and SMNVEV (reference sequence). The chain's CDR3 is CASSSGTGFPGELFF. The CDR3 coding sequence is TGTGCCAGCAGTTCCGGGACAGGGTTCCCCGGGGAGCTGTTTTTT.

This clonotype was seen a handful of times. The chain joins TRBV29-1 to TRBJ2-5, with 8 bases matching TRBD1. The J call may be incorrect, as the DNA end agrees better with TRBJ2-1. Germline V gene sequence: CDR1 SQVTM, CDR2 ANQGSEA. The CDR3 covers 14 residues. The CDR3 protein is CSVERLYGQGDQFF. DNA of the CDR3: TGCAGCGTTGAACGGTTATATGGACAGGGAGACCAGTTCTTC.

V gene TRBV11-2 combines with J gene TRBJ2-4, with TRBD2 identical over 10 bases. Germline CDR1 is SGHAT and CDR2 is FQNNGV. The V and J ends lost 4 bases and 9 bases, in that order; junction bases with no gene match: 9. The CDR3 covers 15 residues. The CDR3 nucleotides are TGTGCCAGCAGCTCCCGGACTAGCGGTCCCTTCATTCAGTACTTC. Its protein product is CASSSRTSGPFIQYF.

This clonotype was picked up a small number of times. The CDR3 DNA reads TGCAGTGCTAGAGGAATGGTGGCAGGAGGGATAAAGACCCAGTACTTC. As protein: CSARGMVAGGIKTQYF. This chain uses TRBV20-1 with TRBJ2-5, with D possibly matching TRBD2 (6 bases). This CDR3 has 16 residues. CDR1 DFQATT and CDR2 SNEGSKA come from the germline V gene (reference sequence). Deletions cut 1 base from V and 6 bases from J, with 21 bases between.

This chain joins TRBV27 and TRBJ1-3; D perhaps matches TRBD1 (6 bases). Per germline, CDR1 MNHEY and CDR2 SMNVEV (reference sequence). The germline V and J ends were trimmed by 5 bases and 3 bases, with 14 bases remaining between them. This CDR3 comprises 15 residues. In nucleotides, the CDR3 is TGTGCCAGCAGTCCAGAAACAGGGCTTGGAAACACCATATATTTT. Translation: CASSPETGLGNTIYF.

This clonotype is a singleton in its sample. V and J are TRBV29-1 and TRBJ2-7, with TRBD2 as a possible D gene (5 bases). CDR1 is SQVTM, CDR2 ANQGSEA, per germline. The V end was cut by 6 bases, the J end by 6 bases, with 15 bases between. There are 12 residues in the CDR3. The CDR3 here is CSVGITWGEQYF. CDR3 DNA: TGCAGCGTCGGGATCACTTGGGGCGAGCAGTACTTC.

The sample holds a few counts of this clonotype. The chain combines TRBV13 with TRBJ1-5; 7 positions agree with TRBD1. The V segment lost 4 bases and the J segment 5 bases; nucleotides outside the gene matches: 8. Germline CDR1 is PRHDT and CDR2 is FYEKMQ (reference sequence). The CDR3 sequence is 15 residues long. The CDR3 sequence: CASSSSRGLDQPQHF. The CDR3 DNA reads as TGTGCCAGCAGCTCGTCCAGGGGGTTGGATCAGCCCCAGCATTTT.

The chain links TRBV20-1 to TRBJ2-7; D uncertain. This CDR3 contains 13 residues. Between the trimmed V and J ends, which lost 5 bases and 6 bases, there was a span of 17 bases. Looked up from germline, CDR1 is DFQATT and CDR2 is SNEGSKA (reference sequence). This chain's CDR3 is CSALFALEAEQYF. CDR3 DNA: TGCAGTGCTCTGTTTGCGCTAGAGGCCGAGCAGTACTTC.

This sequence joins TRBV7-2 and TRBJ2-5, with 11 bases aligning to TRBD2. The V segment lost 4 bases and the J segment 2 bases; nucleotides outside the gene matches: 6. The CDR3 has 16 amino acids. The V gene's germline CDR1 is SGHTA and CDR2 FQGNSA. This chain's CDR3 is CASSSHGLAGQETQYF. CDR3 nucleotide sequence: TGTGCCAGCAGCTCCCACGGACTAGCGGGTCAAGAGACCCAGTACTTC.

This chain uses TRBV27 with TRBJ2-1, with D tentatively TRBD1 (6 bases). The better agreement between TRBJ2-5 and the DNA end casts doubt on the J call. Germline V gene data show CDR1 as MNHEY and CDR2 as SMNVEV (reference sequence). There are 13 residues in the CDR3. This CDR3 is CASSFAQGETQYF. In DNA form, the CDR3 reads TGTGCCAGCAGTTTCGCACAGGGAGAGACCCAGTACTTC.

This clonotype was seen more than once but under ten times. The chain couples TRBV12-5 to TRBJ2-5; D might be TRBD2 (6 bases). TRBJ2-7 matches the DNA end more closely, so the J call is doubtful. CDR3 length: 19 residues. CDR1 and CDR2 (germline): LGHNT, FRNRAP. CDR3 in amino acids: CASGLVVLAGSERTNEQYF. The CDR3 nucleotides read TGTGCTAGTGGTTTGGTTGTATTGGCGGGATCAGAGCGAACCAACGAGCAGTACTTC.

This clonotype was detected a few times. The chain uses TRBV15 and TRBJ2-1; D remains unclear. Matching the DNA end better, TRBJ2-5 makes the J call doubtful. The CDR3 is made up of 15 amino acids. The germline V gene has CDR1 LNHNV and CDR2 YYDKDF (reference sequence). DNA for the CDR3: TGTGCCACCAGCAGAGATAGGGAACGACAAGAGACCCAGTACTTC. It specifies CATSRDRERQETQYF.